A selection of T cell receptor beta chains follows, all from one sample in a study of Tregs in tolerant kidney transplant recipients. Sequencing was performed with immunoSEQ multiplex PCR; in TCRdb, only in-frame clones are kept and a portion is missing. The sample yields 74,000 or so clones, more than 85% seen once. The sample here was CD4+ T cells from blood (PBMCs), taken 24 months after the transplant. The receptors were sampled from a human patient who received a combined kidney and bone marrow transplant. Some T cells may be provided by the graft donor. Each CDR3 is given with its conserved first and last residue. Fields, in order: J gene, D gene, clone size, V gene, CDR3 DNA, CDR3 protein. The D gene is left open where the match is weak. Size values are once, few and many counts, or a class for expanded clones, and some rows have none.

J: TRBJ2-5; D: TRBD2; size: NA; V: TRBV18; DNA: TGTGCCAGCTCACCGGGGGGGTTGGAGACCCAGTACTTC; CDR3: CASSPGGLETQYF
J: TRBJ2-5; D: NA; size: NA; V: TRBV27; DNA: TGTGCCAGCAACTTATTGGACTGGCAAGAGACCCAGTACTTC; CDR3: CASNLLDWQETQYF
J: TRBJ2-3; D: NA; size: NA; V: TRBV9; DNA: TGTGCCAGCAGCAGGACTCCCACAGATACGCAGTATTTT; CDR3: CASSRTPTDTQYF
J: TRBJ2-5; D: TRBD2; size: NA; V: TRBV5-1; DNA: TGCGCCAGCAGCTTCTTACTAGCGCAAGAGACCCAGTACTTC; CDR3: CASSFLLAQETQYF
J: TRBJ2-1; D: TRBD1; size: NA; V: TRBV7-6; DNA: TGTGCCAGCAGTTCTAACAGGGGGCCGTACAATGAGCAGTTCTTC; CDR3: CASSSNRGPYNEQFF
J: TRBJ2-7; D: NA; size: once; V: TRBV5-1; DNA: TGCGCCAGCAGCGCGGGACAGTACGAGCAGTACTTC; CDR3: CASSAGQYEQYF
J: TRBJ2-7; D: TRBD2; size: NA; V: TRBV4-1; DNA: TGCGCCAGCAGCCATGTAGCGGGGGCCTCCTACGAGCAGTACTTC; CDR3: CASSHVAGASYEQYF
J: TRBJ2-3; D: NA; size: NA; V: TRBV20-1; DNA: TGCAGTGCTAGAGCTTTAGATACGCAGTATTTT; CDR3: CSARALDTQYF
J: TRBJ1-2; D: NA; size: NA; V: TRBV9; DNA: TGTGCCAGCGCCGGGTTTGACGGCTACACCTTC; CDR3: CASAGFDGYTF
J: TRBJ2-2; D: TRBD2; size: NA; V: TRBV5-1; DNA: TGCGCCAGCAGCTCGGTTTCCGGGACTAGCGGGAAATTTGCCGGGGAGCTGTTTTTT; CDR3: CASSSVSGTSGKFAGELFF
J: TRBJ2-2; D: NA; size: once; V: TRBV5-1; DNA: TGCGCCAGCAGCTTGGCCAACGGAGTCACCGGGGAGCTGTTTTTT; CDR3: CASSLANGVTGELFF
J: TRBJ2-6; D: TRBD2; size: NA; V: TRBV4-3; DNA: TGCGCCAGCAGCCAAGGTTATTTAGCGGGCATCTCTGGGGCCAACGTCCTGACTTTC; CDR3: CASSQGYLAGISGANVLTF
J: TRBJ2-7; D: TRBD2; size: NA; V: TRBV7-2; DNA: TGTGCCAGCAGCGACCCGGGACTAGCGGGATATGGCTCCTACGAGCAGTACTTC; CDR3: CASSDPGLAGYGSYEQYF
J: TRBJ2-5; D: TRBD2; size: NA; V: TRBV19; DNA: TGTGCCAGTAGTATAGGGGGGACTAGCCAAGAGACCCAGTACTTC; CDR3: CASSIGGTSQETQYF
J: TRBJ2-2; D: NA; size: NA; V: TRBV11-2; DNA: TGTGCCAGCAGCCAAGTCTATACCGGGGAGCTGTTTTTT; CDR3: CASSQVYTGELFF
J: TRBJ2-1; D: TRBD2; size: NA; V: TRBV6-6; DNA: TGTGCCAGCAGTTGGCCTAGCGGGAGTAATGAGCAGTTCTTC; CDR3: CASSWPSGSNEQFF
J: TRBJ2-7; D: TRBD2; size: NA; V: TRBV6-5; DNA: TGTGCCAGCAGTTACTCTTCTAGCGGGATCAACGAGCAGTACTTC; CDR3: CASSYSSSGINEQYF
J: TRBJ1-2; D: TRBD1; size: NA; V: TRBV19; DNA: TGTGCCAGTAGGAGGGACAGGGTTTTGGATGATGGCTACACCTTC; CDR3: CASRRDRVLDDGYTF
J: TRBJ2-2; D: TRBD2; size: few; V: TRBV15; DNA: TGTGCCACCAGCAGAGGCGGGGGGCAGGCCGGGGAGCTGTTTTTT; CDR3: CATSRGGGQAGELFF
J: TRBJ2-7; D: TRBD2; size: NA; V: TRBV4-2; DNA: TGTGCCAGCAGCCAAGATACGTACAGGACTAGCACCTACGAGCAGTACTTC; CDR3: CASSQDTYRTSTYEQYF
J: TRBJ2-7; D: TRBD2; size: once; V: TRBV7-2; DNA: TGTGCCAGCAGCTCAACCAGACTAGCGGCCTCCTACGAGCAGTACTTC; CDR3: CASSSTRLAASYEQYF
J: TRBJ1-2; D: TRBD1; size: NA; V: TRBV2; DNA: TGTGCCAGCAGTCCGGACAGGGGCGGCTACACCTTC; CDR3: CASSPDRGGYTF
J: TRBJ1-4; D: NA; size: NA; V: TRBV30; DNA: TGTGCCTGGAGTGGGGTAACAGGGCTAGTAGAAAAACTGTTTTTT; CDR3: CAWSGVTGLVEKLFF
J: TRBJ2-5; D: NA; size: NA; V: TRBV30; DNA: TGTGCCTGTGCAACAGGTGTCCAAGAGACCCAGTACTTC; CDR3: CACATGVQETQYF
J: TRBJ2-4; D: NA; size: NA; V: TRBV7-9; DNA: TGTGCCAGCAGCTTAAGCTTCAGGCCGGGGGACATTCAGTACTTC; CDR3: CASSLSFRPGDIQYF
J: TRBJ2-7; D: TRBD2; size: NA; V: TRBV7-2; DNA: TGTGCCAGCAGCTTATTATCTCTAGCGGGACCCTACGAGCAGTACTTC; CDR3: CASSLLSLAGPYEQYF
J: TRBJ2-1; D: NA; size: NA; V: TRBV5-1; DNA: TGCGCCAGCAGCTTGGGCTCGCGGGGAAACAATGAGCAGTTCTTC; CDR3: CASSLGSRGNNEQFF
J: TRBJ2-7; D: TRBD1; size: few; V: TRBV19; DNA: TGTGCCAGTACCGGGACAGGGGGCTCCTACGAGCAGTACTTC; CDR3: CASTGTGGSYEQYF
J: TRBJ2-7; D: NA; size: NA; V: TRBV18; DNA: TGTGCCAGCTCGCGTGGGACTTATTCCTACGAGCAGTACTTC; CDR3: CASSRGTYSYEQYF